The T cell receptor (beta chain) under discussion was sequenced for a study of cytomegalovirus exposure and HLA in healthy donors. Study outcomes and limitations: Cytomegalovirus-associated status was assigned to 150 or so TCR beta chains.

Sequencing was performed with immunoSEQ multiplex PCR; in TCRdb, only in-frame clones are kept and a portion is missing. The sample has 90,000 or so clones; 85% are singletons. Germline V gene sequence: CDR1 MDHEN, CDR2 SYDVKM. The CDR3 runs to 11 residues. The V gene end was trimmed by 3 bases and the J gene end by 12 bases; junction bases not matched to a gene: 5. For this clone: Its antigen is unknown.

The sequenced sample was PBMCs. This chain links TRBV28 with TRBJ2-7; 7 nucleotides match TRBD1. The sequence derives from a man younger than 30 in good health and CMV-seropositive. The CDR3 spells CASSFEDRVYV. Here the CDR3 DNA reads TGTGCCAGCAGTTTTGAAGACAGGGTGTACGTC.